Shown below are 28 T cell receptor beta chains from a single sample sequenced in a study of cytomegalovirus exposure and HLA in healthy donors. Some clones are missing from TCRdb's copy, which holds only in-frame ones; the method was immunoSEQ multiplex PCR. Among fewer than 85,000 clones listed, 70% to 90% were seen once. The sample was PBMCs. These receptors were obtained from a young woman in good health and CMV-seropositive.

This clone was observed once. This chain links TRBV18 with TRBJ2-4; 8 nucleotides match TRBD2. The CDR3 contains 15 residues. J lost 1 base, V lost 6 bases, and 5 bases had no gene match. The germline gives CDR1 KGHSH, CDR2 LQKENI. CDR3 coding DNA: TGTGCCAGCTCCCCTGTAGCGGGGGCCAAAAACATTCAGTACTTC. Translation gives CASSPVAGAKNIQYF.

This clone was detected only a few times. This rearrangement joins TRBV4-2 to TRBJ2-1; 7 bases agree with TRBD2. This CDR3 region has 18 residues. V dropped 0 bases and J dropped 8; count of bases not matched to a gene: 16. CDR1 LGHNA and CDR2 YNFKEQ come from the germline V gene. The CDR3 bases are TGTGCCAGCAGCCAAGAGGGCGGGGGTAGCGGACTATCCCATGAGCAGTTCTTC. Translation: CASSQEGGGSGLSHEQFF.

The chain joins TRBV9 to TRBJ1-1; 11 bases fit TRBD1. V gave up 2 bases and J gave up 7 bases; unmatched junction bases: 4. Per the germline V gene, CDR1 is SGDLS and CDR2 is YYNGEE. The CDR3 length is 14 residues. The CDR3, as DNA: TGTGCCAGCAGCGTGGACAGGGGGCAGGATGAAGCTTTCTTT. Residues: CASSVDRGQDEAFF.

The rearrangement joins TRBV7-8 to TRBJ2-2; a possible D gene is TRBD2 (6 bases). Germline CDR1 is SGHVS and CDR2 is FQNEAQ. With 4 bases removed from V and 6 bases from J, the gap between germline ends came to 24 bases. The CDR3 totals 18 residues. Here the CDR3 reads CASSSRSGDPPQPGELFF. CDR3 coding DNA: TGTGCCAGCAGCTCACGGTCGGGGGACCCCCCCCAGCCCGGGGAGCTGTTTTTT.

The chain combines TRBV2 with TRBJ1-1, with TRBD1 matching over 8 bases. The V gene end was trimmed by 5 bases and the J gene end by 10 bases; junction bases not matched to a gene: 6. The germline CDR1 and CDR2 sequences are SNHLY and FYNNEI. The CDR3 has 12 amino acids. The CDR3 nucleotides are TGTGCCAGCAGTTACCAACAGGGGGGAGCTTTCTTT. It codes for CASSYQQGGAFF. The entire variable domain, with the rest obtained from reference TRBV2 and TRBJ1-1, is as follows: EPEVTQTPSHQVTQMGQEVILRCVPISNHLYFYWYRQILGQKVEFLVSFYNNEISEKSEIFDDQFSVERPDGSNFTLKIRSTKLEDSAMYFCASSYQQGGAFFGQGTRLTVV.

In its sample, this clone was seen a few times. The chain is built from TRBV4-1 and TRBJ1-5, with unresolved D. There are 15 residues in the CDR3. V gave up 2 bases and J gave up 1 base, with 9 bases separating them. The germline V gene has CDR1 MGHRA and CDR2 YSYEKL. The CDR3 loop reads CASSQRVLSNQPQHF. The CDR3 DNA follows: TGCGCCAGCAGCCAACGGGTTTTGAGCAATCAGCCCCAGCATTTT.

V and J are TRBV12-2 and TRBJ2-2; the table's D call of TRBD1 was not tested on the DNA. TRBV12-2 corresponds to a pseudogene. The length of the CDR3 is 14 residues. Here the CDR3 DNA reads TGTGCAAGTCGCCCTGGACAGGGGACCGGGGAGCTGTTTTTT. This gives the protein CASRPGQGTGELFF.

V gene TRBV6-4 combines with J gene TRBJ1-1, with 7 bases matching TRBD1. Trimming cost V 7 bases and J 7 bases; bases outside gene matches: 12. The germline CDR1 and CDR2 sequences are MRHNA and SNTAGT. CDR3 size: 14 residues. This CDR3 is CASKDRQGTGEAFF. The CDR3 nucleotides are TGTGCCAGCAAGGATAGACAGGGAACGGGTGAAGCTTTCTTT.

The V gene is TRBV13, the J gene TRBJ2-7; 7 bases are a match to TRBD2. CDR1 is PRHDT, CDR2 FYEKMQ, per germline (reference sequence). The CDR3 consists of 17 residues. V dropped 3 bases and J dropped 2; count of bases not matched to a gene: 13. The CDR3 bases are TGTGCCAGCAGCTTCGCCCCCCTTAGCGGGTGGACCTACGAGCAGTACTTC. This translates into CASSFAPLSGWTYEQYF.

The chain joins TRBV15 to TRBJ2-4; 8 nucleotides align to TRBD1. Trimming took 5 bases from V and 0 from J; bases not matched to a gene: 15. Per the germline V gene, CDR1 is LNHNV and CDR2 is YYDKDF (reference sequence). The CDR3 loop spans 19 amino acids. The CDR3: CATSVGTGTQNVAKNIQYF. The CDR3 region has the DNA TGTGCCACCAGCGTTGGGACAGGAACCCAGAATGTAGCCAAAAACATTCAGTACTTC.

The CDR3 DNA is TGTGCCAGCAGTGACCACAGGGGTGTTTCAACCAAAAACATTCAGTACTTC. Amino acids: CASSDHRGVSTKNIQYF. The chain uses TRBV6-4 and TRBJ2-4; 7 nucleotides line up with TRBD1. V gave up 2 bases and J gave up 2 bases; unmatched junction bases: 9. Looked up from germline, CDR1 is MRHNA and CDR2 is SNTAGT. The CDR3 is made up of 17 amino acids.

This clone was observed a handful of times. The chain joins TRBV20-1 to TRBJ2-1; no firm D call. V was clipped by 7 bases and J by 6 bases, with 10 bases between them. The CDR3 is 11 residues long. Germline V CDR1 and CDR2: DFQATT, SNEGSKA (reference sequence). In DNA, the CDR3 is TGCAGTGTTCAATTTTTCAATGAGCAGTTCTTC. This encodes CSVQFFNEQFF.

V gene TRBV9 combines with J gene TRBJ2-1; 8 positions match TRBD2. The germline CDR1 and CDR2 sequences are SGDLS and YYNGEE. The trim removed 0 bases at V and 5 bases at J, leaving 10 bases unmatched. The length of the CDR3 is 17 residues. The DNA of the CDR3 is TGTGCCAGCAGCGTAGATCCGAGCGGGAGCCCCCACAATGAGCAGTTCTTC. It translates to CASSVDPSGSPHNEQFF.

This chain connects TRBV9 to TRBJ2-1, with 7 positions matching TRBD2. The CDR3 consists of 12 residues. The J segment lost 9 bases and the V segment lost 3 bases, leaving 3 bases of the junction unmatched. The germline gives CDR1 SGDLS, CDR2 YYNGEE. The chain's CDR3 is CASSAGGGEQFF. For the CDR3, the DNA is TGTGCCAGCAGCGCGGGGGGAGGTGAGCAGTTCTTC.

The chain recombines TRBV6-1 with TRBJ2-3; 9 bases fit TRBD2. Germline CDR1 and CDR2: MNHNS and SASEGT. This CDR3 has 16 residues. V was clipped by 4 bases and J by 0 bases; unmatched bases: 5. Here the CDR3 DNA reads TGTGCCAGCAGTGGAAGTACTAGCGGGAGCACAGATACGCAGTATTTT. This codes for CASSGSTSGSTDTQYF.

The chain combines TRBV13 with TRBJ1-1; 8 bases are shared with TRBD1. Germline trimming cut 5 bases from V and 3 bases from J; bases unmatched to any gene: 5. The CDR3 has 14 residues. Looked up from germline, CDR1 is PRHDT and CDR2 is FYEKMQ (reference sequence). This CDR3 reads CASSRTGGDTEAFF. The CDR3 bases are TGTGCCAGCAGCAGAACAGGGGGGGACACTGAAGCTTTCTTT. The variable domain in full, with the rest retrieved from reference TRBV13 and TRBJ1-1, is AAGVIQSPRHLIKEKRETATLKCYPIPRHDTVYWYQQGPGQDPQFLISFYEKMQSDKGSIPDRFSAQQFSDYHSELNMSSLELGDSALYFCASSRTGGDTEAFFGQGTRLTVV.

The chain joins TRBV28 to TRBJ2-5, with a weak D call TRBD1 (5 bases). Germline assignment: CDR1 MDHEN and CDR2 SYDVKM. This CDR3 spans 13 amino acids. V lost 6 bases, J lost 4 bases, and 12 bases lay in between. The CDR3 protein is CASRDGAAETQYF. The CDR3 DNA follows: TGTGCCAGCAGGGATGGGGCGGCAGAGACCCAGTACTTC.

This chain connects TRBV28 to TRBJ2-7; D may be TRBD2 (6 bases). CDR3 length: 16 residues. Between the trimmed V and J ends, which lost 5 bases and 4 bases, there was a span of 21 bases. Germline V gene data show CDR1 as MDHEN and CDR2 as SYDVKM. This chain's CDR3 is CASSPFSGRGQYEQYF. The CDR3 bases are TGTGCCAGCAGTCCATTCTCGGGGCGGGGCCAATACGAGCAGTACTTC. The complete variable domain, with remaining parts taken from reference TRBV28 and TRBJ2-7, reads DVKVTQSSRYLVKRTGEKVFLECVQDMDHENMFWYRQDPGLGLRLIYFSYDVKMKEKGDIPEGYSVSREKKERFSLILESASTNQTSMYLCASSPFSGRGQYEQYFGPGTRLTVT.

The sample holds a few counts of this clone. The J gene is TRBJ1-5, the V gene TRBV18; TRBD1 aligns across 10 bases. The CDR3 consists of 15 residues. Germline values: CDR1 KGHSH, CDR2 LQKENI. Germline trimming cut 2 bases from V and 5 bases from J; bases unmatched to any gene: 3. CDR3 protein: CASSPRTGGDQPQHF. CDR3 bases: TGTGCCAGCTCACCAAGGACAGGGGGAGATCAGCCCCAGCATTTT.

The chain joins TRBV7-9 to TRBJ2-1; D is unclear. There are 14 residues in the CDR3. Per germline, CDR1 SEHNR and CDR2 FQNEAQ (reference sequence). V was cut by 5 bases and J by 0 bases, with 8 bases left in between. The CDR3 reads CASSEASSYNEQFF. Here the CDR3 DNA reads TGTGCCAGCAGCGAGGCTAGCTCCTACAATGAGCAGTTCTTC.

This clone was counted once. The chain uses TRBV6-5 and TRBJ2-7; TRBD1 might be the D (5 bases). The CDR3 runs to 14 residues. V was shortened by 6 bases and J by 2 bases, with 14 bases between the two germline ends. Germline V CDR1 and CDR2: MNHEY, SVGAGI. CDR3 bases: TGTGCCAGCAGCTACAGGAGACAGCCCTACGAGCAGTACTTC. Translating gives CASSYRRQPYEQYF.

The J gene is TRBJ2-5, the V gene TRBV5-4; D possibly corresponds to TRBD2 (7 bases). CDR1 and CDR2 from the germline V gene are SGHNT and YYREEE (reference sequence). The CDR3 loop spans 17 amino acids. Trimming removed 4 bases from V and 0 bases from J, with 19 bases in between. CDR3 region: CASSPGGLAYNQETQYF. The CDR3 nucleotides are TGTGCCAGCAGCCCGGGGGGCCTAGCATATAACCAAGAGACCCAGTACTTC.

This clone showed up just once. The rearrangement links TRBV18 to TRBJ1-4; 7 bases align to TRBD1. With V trimmed by 2 bases and J by 4 bases, 1 base remained unmatched. The CDR3 runs 14 residues. CDR1 is KGHSH, CDR2 LQKENI, per germline. This CDR3 is CASSPRQGNEKLFF. The CDR3 bases are TGTGCCAGCTCACCAAGACAGGGTAATGAAAAACTGTTTTTT.

The chain carries TRBV29-1 and TRBJ2-1; the D gene is possibly TRBD1 (5 bases). V lost 5 bases, J lost 6 bases, and 8 bases lay in between. The CDR3 spans 11 residues. Germline lookup yields CDR1 SQVTM and CDR2 ANQGSEA. The CDR3 nucleotides read TGCAGCGTTCCAGACAGCAATGAGCAGTTCTTC. The encoded protein is CSVPDSNEQFF.

This chain links TRBV10-3 with TRBJ2-2; 7 nucleotides match TRBD1. The V segment lost 0 bases and the J segment 5 bases; nucleotides outside the gene matches: 9. This CDR3 has 17 amino acids. Germline loops: CDR1 ENHRY, CDR2 SYGVKD. As DNA, the CDR3 is TGTGCCATCAGTGAGTCAAGGGGGCGAGACCTAACCGGGGAGCTGTTTTTT. Its protein product is CAISESRGRDLTGELFF.

J is TRBJ1-3 and V is TRBV9; D gene unclear. Trimming took 3 bases from V and 7 from J, leaving 17 bases between them. Germline CDR1 reads SGDLS; CDR2 reads YYNGEE. The length of the CDR3 is 15 residues. CDR3 loop: CASSAYDGFGNTIYF. The CDR3 region has the DNA TGTGCCAGCAGCGCATACGACGGCTTCGGGAACACCATATATTTT.

The V call is TRBV27, the J call TRBJ1-2, with D perhaps matching TRBD1 (5 bases). The CDR3 loop spans 12 amino acids. CDR1 and CDR2 from the germline V gene are MNHEY and SMNVEV (reference sequence). V lost 8 bases and J lost 6, with 13 bases in between. CDR3 coding DNA: TGTGCCAGCCGATCCCCGGGGGATGGCTACACCTTC. Its protein is CASRSPGDGYTF.

The chain uses TRBV6-5 and TRBJ2-7, with D perhaps matching TRBD1 (5 bases). This CDR3 is 11 amino acids long. The V end was cut by 7 bases, the J end by 6 bases, with 10 bases between. Germline CDR1 and CDR2: MNHEY and SVGAGI. The CDR3 region is CASTYRGEQYF. The CDR3 coding sequence is TGTGCCAGCACTTATAGGGGCGAGCAGTACTTC.